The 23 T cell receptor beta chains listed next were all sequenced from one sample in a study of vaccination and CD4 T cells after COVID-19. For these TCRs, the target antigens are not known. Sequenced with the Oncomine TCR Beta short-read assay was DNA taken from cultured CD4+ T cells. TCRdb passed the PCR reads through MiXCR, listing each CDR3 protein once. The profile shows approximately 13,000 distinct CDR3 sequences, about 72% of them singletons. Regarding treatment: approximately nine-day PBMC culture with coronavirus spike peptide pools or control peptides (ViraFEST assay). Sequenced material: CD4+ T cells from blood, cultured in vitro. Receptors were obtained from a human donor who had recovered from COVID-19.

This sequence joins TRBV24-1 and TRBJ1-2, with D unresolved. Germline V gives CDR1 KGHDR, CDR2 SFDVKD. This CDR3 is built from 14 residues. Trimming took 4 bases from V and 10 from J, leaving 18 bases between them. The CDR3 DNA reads TGTGCCACCAGTGAAGATAACTTTCATGGTGACTACACCTTC. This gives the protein CATSEDNFHGDYTF.

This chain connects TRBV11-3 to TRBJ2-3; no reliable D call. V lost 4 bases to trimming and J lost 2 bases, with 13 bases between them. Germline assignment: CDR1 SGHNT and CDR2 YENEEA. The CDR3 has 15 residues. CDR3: CASSSVRSNTDTQYF. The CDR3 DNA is TGTGCCAGCAGCTCAGTCAGGAGTAACACAGATACGCAGTATTTT.

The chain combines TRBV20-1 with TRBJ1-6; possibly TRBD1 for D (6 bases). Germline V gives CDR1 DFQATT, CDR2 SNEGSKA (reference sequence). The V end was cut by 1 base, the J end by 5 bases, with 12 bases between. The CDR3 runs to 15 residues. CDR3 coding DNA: TGCAGTGCTAGAGCTCGGACAGACGATAATTCACCCCTCCACTTT. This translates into CSARARTDDNSPLHF.

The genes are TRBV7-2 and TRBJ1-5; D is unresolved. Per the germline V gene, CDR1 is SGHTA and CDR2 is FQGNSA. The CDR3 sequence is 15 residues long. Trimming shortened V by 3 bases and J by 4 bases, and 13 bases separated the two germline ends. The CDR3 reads CASSFGGPGNQPQHF. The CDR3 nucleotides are TGTGCCAGCAGCTTCGGTGGACCGGGAAATCAGCCCCAGCATTTT.

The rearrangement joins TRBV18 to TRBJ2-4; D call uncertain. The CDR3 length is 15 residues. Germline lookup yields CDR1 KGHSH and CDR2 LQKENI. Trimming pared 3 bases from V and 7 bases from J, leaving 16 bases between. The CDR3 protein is CASSPGSTIGNIQYF. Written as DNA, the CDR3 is TGTGCCAGCTCACCCGGGTCAACAATAGGGAACATTCAGTACTTC.

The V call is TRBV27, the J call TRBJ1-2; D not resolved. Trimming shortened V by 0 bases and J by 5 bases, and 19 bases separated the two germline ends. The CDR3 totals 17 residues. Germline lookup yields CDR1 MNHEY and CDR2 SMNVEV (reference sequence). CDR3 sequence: CASSLSSTWQAGYGYTF. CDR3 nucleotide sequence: TGTGCCAGCAGTTTATCATCTACGTGGCAGGCGGGGTATGGCTACACCTTC.

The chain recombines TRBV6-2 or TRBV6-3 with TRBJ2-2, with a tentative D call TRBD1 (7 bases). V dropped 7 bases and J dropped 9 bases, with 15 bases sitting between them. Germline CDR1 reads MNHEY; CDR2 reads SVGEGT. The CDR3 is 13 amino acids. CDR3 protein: CASNQGGVRELFF. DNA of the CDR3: TGTGCCAGCAATCAGGGGGGAGTCAGGGAGCTGTTTTTT.

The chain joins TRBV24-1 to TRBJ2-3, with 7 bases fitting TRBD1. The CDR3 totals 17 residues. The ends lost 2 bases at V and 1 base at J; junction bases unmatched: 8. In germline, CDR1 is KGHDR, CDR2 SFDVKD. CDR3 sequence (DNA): TGTGCCACCAGTGATTGGGCAGGGGGTAGCGGCACAGATACGCAGTATTTT. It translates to CATSDWAGGSGTDTQYF.

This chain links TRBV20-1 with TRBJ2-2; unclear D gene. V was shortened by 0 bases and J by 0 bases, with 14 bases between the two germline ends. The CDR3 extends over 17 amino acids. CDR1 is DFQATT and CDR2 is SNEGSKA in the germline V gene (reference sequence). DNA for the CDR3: TGCAGTGCTAGAGATCAAGGGATCTCCGCGAACACCGGGGAGCTGTTTTTT. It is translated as CSARDQGISANTGELFF.

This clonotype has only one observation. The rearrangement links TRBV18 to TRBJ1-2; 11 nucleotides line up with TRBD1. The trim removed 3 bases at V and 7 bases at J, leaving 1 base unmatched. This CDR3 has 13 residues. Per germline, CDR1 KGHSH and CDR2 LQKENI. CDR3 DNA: TGTGCCAGCTCACCGGACAGGGGGCTTGGCTACACCTTC. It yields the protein CASSPDRGLGYTF.

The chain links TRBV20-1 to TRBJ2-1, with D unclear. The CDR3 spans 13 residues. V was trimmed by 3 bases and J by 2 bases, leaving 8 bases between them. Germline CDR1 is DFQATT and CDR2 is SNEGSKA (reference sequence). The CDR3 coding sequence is TGCAGTGCTAGTTGGGGTCCCTACAATGAGCAGTTCTTC. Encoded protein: CSASWGPYNEQFF.

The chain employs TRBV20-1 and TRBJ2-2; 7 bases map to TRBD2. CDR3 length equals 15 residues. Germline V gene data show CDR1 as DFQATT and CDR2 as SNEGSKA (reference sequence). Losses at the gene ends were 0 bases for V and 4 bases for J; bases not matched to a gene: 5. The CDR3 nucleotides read TGCAGTGCTAGAGACAGCGGGATCCCCACCGGGGAGCTGTTTTTT. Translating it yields CSARDSGIPTGELFF.

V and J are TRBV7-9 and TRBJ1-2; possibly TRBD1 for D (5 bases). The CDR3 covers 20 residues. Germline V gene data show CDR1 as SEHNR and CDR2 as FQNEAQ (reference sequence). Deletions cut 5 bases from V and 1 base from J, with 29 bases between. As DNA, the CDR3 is TGTGCCAGCAGCCCTGCTTCCGTAGGGACGGATCCCAAACTTAACTATGGCTACACCTTC. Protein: CASSPASVGTDPKLNYGYTF. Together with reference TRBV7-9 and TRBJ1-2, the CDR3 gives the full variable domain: DTGVSQNPRHKITKRGQNVTFRCDPISEHNRLYWYRQTLGQGPEFLTYFQNEAQLEKSRLLSDRFSAERPKGSFSTLEIQRTEQGDSAMYLCASSPASVGTDPKLNYGYTFGSGTRLTVV.

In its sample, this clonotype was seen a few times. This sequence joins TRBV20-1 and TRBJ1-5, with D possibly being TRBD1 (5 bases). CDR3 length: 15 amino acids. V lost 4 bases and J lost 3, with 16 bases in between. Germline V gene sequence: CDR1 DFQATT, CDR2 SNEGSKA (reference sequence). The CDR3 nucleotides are TGCAGTGCTATGAATTCAGGGAGGGTCAATCAGCCCCAGCATTTT. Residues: CSAMNSGRVNQPQHF.

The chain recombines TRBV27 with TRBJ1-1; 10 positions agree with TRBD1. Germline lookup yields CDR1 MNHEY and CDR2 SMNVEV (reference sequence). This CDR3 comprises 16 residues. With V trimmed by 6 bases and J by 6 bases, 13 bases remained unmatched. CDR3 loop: CASSFLDRGPFSEAFF. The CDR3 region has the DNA TGTGCCAGCAGCTTCCTCGACAGGGGGCCGTTTTCTGAAGCTTTCTTT.

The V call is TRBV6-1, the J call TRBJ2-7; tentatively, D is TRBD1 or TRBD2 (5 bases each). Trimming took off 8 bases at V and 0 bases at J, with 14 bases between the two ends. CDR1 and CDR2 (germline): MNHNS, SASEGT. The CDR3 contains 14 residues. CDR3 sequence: CASPRDESSYEQYF. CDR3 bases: TGTGCCAGCCCCCGGGACGAGAGCTCCTACGAGCAGTACTTC.

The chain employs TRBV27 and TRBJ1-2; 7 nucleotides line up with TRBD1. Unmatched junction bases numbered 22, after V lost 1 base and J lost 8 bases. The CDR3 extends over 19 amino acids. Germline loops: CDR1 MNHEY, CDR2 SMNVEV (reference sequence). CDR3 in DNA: TGTGCCAGCAGTTTATTCTATCAACAGGGGTCTCCTCTAAGGAGAGGCTACACCTTC. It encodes CASSLFYQQGSPLRRGYTF.

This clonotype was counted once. The CDR3 loop is CASSRERPYNEQFF. DNA of the CDR3: TGTGCCAGCAGCCGGGAGAGGCCCTACAATGAGCAGTTCTTC. The V call is TRBV6-2 or TRBV6-3, the J call TRBJ2-1; D may be TRBD2 (6 bases). CDR3 length: 14 residues. The germline V gene has CDR1 MNHEY and CDR2 SVGEGT. V was trimmed by 6 bases and J by 2 bases, leaving 11 bases between them.

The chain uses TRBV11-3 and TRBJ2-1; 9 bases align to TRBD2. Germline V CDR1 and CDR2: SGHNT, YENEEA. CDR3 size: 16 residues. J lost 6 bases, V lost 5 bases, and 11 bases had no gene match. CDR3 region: CASSPGRRLAVNEQFF. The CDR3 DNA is TGTGCCAGCAGCCCAGGGAGGAGACTAGCGGTCAATGAGCAGTTCTTC.

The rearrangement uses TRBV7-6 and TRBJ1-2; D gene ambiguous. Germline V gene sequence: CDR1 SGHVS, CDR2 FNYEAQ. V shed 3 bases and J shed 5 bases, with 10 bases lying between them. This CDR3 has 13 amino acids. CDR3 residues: CASSLEPDYGYTF. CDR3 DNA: TGTGCCAGCAGCTTGGAGCCTGATTATGGCTACACCTTC.

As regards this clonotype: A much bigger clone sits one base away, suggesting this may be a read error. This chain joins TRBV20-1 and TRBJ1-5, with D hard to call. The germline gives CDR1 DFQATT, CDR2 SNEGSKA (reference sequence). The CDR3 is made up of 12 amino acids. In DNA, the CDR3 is TGCAGTGCTAGAGAATCCCTACAGCTCCAGCATTTT. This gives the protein CSARESLQLQHF.

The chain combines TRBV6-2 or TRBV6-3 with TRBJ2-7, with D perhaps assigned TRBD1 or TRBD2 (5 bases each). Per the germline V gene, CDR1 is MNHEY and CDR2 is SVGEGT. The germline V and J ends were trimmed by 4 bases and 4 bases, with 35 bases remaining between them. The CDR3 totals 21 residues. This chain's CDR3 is CASSFSSGDPRSLLTRYEQYF. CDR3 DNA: TGTGCCAGCAGTTTCAGTAGTGGGGACCCGAGGTCCCTCCTAACCCGTTACGAGCAGTACTTC.

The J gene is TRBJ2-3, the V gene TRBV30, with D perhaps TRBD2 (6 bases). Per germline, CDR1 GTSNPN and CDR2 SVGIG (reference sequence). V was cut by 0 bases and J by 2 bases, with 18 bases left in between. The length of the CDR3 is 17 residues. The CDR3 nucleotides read TGTGCCTGGAGTGTACAAGGCAGCGGGCTTTTCACAGATACGCAGTATTTT. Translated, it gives CAWSVQGSGLFTDTQYF. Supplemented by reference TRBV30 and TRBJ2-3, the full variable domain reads SQTIHQWPATLVQPVGSPLSLECTVEGTSNPNLYWYRQAAGRGLQLLFYSVGIGQISSEVPQNLSASRPQDRQFILSSKKLLLSDSGFYLCAWSVQGSGLFTDTQYFGPGTRLTVL.